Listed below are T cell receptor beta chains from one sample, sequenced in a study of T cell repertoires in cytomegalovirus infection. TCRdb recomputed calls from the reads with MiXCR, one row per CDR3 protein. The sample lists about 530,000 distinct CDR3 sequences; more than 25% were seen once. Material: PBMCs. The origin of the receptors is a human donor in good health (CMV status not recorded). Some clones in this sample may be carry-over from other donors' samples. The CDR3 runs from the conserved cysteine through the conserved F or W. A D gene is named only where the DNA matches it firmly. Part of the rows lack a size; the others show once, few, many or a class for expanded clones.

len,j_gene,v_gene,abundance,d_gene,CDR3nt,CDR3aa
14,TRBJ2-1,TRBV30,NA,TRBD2,TGTGCCTGGAGTGTGGCGGGAGGATACAATGAGCAGTTCTTC,CAWSVAGGYNEQFF
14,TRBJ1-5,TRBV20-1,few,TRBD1,TGCAGTGCGACCGGGACAGGTAGCAATCAGCCCCAGCATTTT,CSATGTGSNQPQHF
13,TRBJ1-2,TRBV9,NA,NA,TGTGCCAGCAGCGCCCGGACGGACTATGGCTACACCTTC,CASSARTDYGYTF
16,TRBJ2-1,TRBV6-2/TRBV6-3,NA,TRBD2,TGTGCCAGCAGCCGCTATAGCGGGATCGGCCTCAATGAGCAGTTCTTC,CASSRYSGIGLNEQFF
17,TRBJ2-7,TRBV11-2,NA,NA,TGTGCCAGCAGCTTAGAAGCTGGGTATGGGAGCTCCTACGAGCAGTACTTC,CASSLEAGYGSSYEQYF
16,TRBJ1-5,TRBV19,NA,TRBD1,TGTGCCAGTAGTACCTGGGACAGGGGGAGCAATCAGCCCCAGCATTTT,CASSTWDRGSNQPQHF
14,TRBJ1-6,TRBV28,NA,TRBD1,TGTGCCAGCACCTGGCGGCAGGGGGATTCACCCCTCCACTTT,CASTWRQGDSPLHF
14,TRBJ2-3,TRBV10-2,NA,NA,TGCGCCAGCAGTCCGGGACTGTACACAGATACGCAGTATTTT,CASSPGLYTDTQYF
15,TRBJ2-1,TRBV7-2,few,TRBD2,TGTGCCAGCAGCTTAGCCGGGACTACGGTCAATGAGCAGTTCTTC,CASSLAGTTVNEQFF
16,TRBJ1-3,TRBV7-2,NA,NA,TGTGCCAGCAGCTTAGTTACAGCTTTCTCTGGAAACACCATATATTTT,CASSLVTAFSGNTIYF
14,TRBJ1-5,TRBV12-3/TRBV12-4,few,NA,TGTGCCAGCAGTTTAGATCTGGGCGGCCAGCCCCAGCATTTT,CASSLDLGGQPQHF
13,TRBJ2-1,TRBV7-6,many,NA,TGTGCCAGCAGCCCACTGGTGGACAATGAGCAGTTCTTC,CASSPLVDNEQFF
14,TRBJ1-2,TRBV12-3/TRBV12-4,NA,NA,TGTGCCAGCAGTTCCCTCGGCGGGGTCTGGGGCTACACCTTC,CASSSLGGVWGYTF
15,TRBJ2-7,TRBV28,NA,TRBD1,TGTGCCAGCAGTTTACTTCGGGACAGCTCCTACGAGCAGTACTTC,CASSLLRDSSYEQYF
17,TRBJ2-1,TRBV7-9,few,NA,TGTGCCAGCAGCTTAGTTTCCCTAGCGAGCTCCTACAATGAGCAGTTCTTC,CASSLVSLASSYNEQFF
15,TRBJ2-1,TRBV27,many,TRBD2,TGTGCCAGCAGCTTACGGACTAGCGGGTACAATGAGCAGTTCTTC,CASSLRTSGYNEQFF
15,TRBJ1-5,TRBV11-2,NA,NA,TGTGCCAGCAGCTTAGTAGCAGGGGATGATCAGCCCCAGCATTTT,CASSLVAGDDQPQHF